This T cell receptor beta chain was recorded in a study of blood T cells in healthy people across ages. Germline-derived CDR1 and CDR2 are DFQATT and SNEGSKA (reference sequence). The length of the CDR3 is 14 residues. The J segment lost 1 base and the V segment lost 4 bases, leaving 5 bases of the junction unmatched. For the second PCR, which ran for about 7 to 11 cycles, a sample-barcoded 5' primer and a J-beta primer mix were used. TCRdb independently ran MiXCR on the 5' RACE reads; one entry per CDR3 protein. The sample yields roughly 1,300,000 distinct CDR3 sequences, roughly 64% seen once. The V and J genes are TRBV20-1 and TRBJ2-3; 7 bases fit TRBD1. Sequenced input: blood. This receptor was identified in a man aged 18-30 years in good health. CDR3 amino acids: CSAISGTGTDTQYF. CDR3 nucleotide sequence: TGCAGTGCTATATCGGGGACAGGCACAGATACGCAGTATTTT.